What follows is one T cell receptor beta chain and its context. This record comes from a study of T cells in tuberculosis. The method was immunoSEQ multiplex PCR; TCRdb's version includes in-frame clones alone and lacks a portion of them. The sample lists about 30,000 clones, under 95% occurring once. Time point reported: new active TB diagnosis, blood taken before or within 7 days of starting treatment. Sequences were derived from PBMCs, sampled at tuberculosis diagnosis. The source is an adult with tuberculosis.

In nucleotides, the CDR3 is TGTGCCAGTAGTATCGCCCGGACAGAGAACACTGAAGCTTTCTTT. Its protein product is CASSIARTENTEAFF. The V gene is TRBV19, the J gene TRBJ1-1, with D possibly matching TRBD1 (6 bases). CDR1 is LNHDA, CDR2 SQIVND, per germline (reference sequence). The germline V and J ends were trimmed by 3 bases and 1 base, with 12 bases remaining between them. The CDR3 contains 15 residues.